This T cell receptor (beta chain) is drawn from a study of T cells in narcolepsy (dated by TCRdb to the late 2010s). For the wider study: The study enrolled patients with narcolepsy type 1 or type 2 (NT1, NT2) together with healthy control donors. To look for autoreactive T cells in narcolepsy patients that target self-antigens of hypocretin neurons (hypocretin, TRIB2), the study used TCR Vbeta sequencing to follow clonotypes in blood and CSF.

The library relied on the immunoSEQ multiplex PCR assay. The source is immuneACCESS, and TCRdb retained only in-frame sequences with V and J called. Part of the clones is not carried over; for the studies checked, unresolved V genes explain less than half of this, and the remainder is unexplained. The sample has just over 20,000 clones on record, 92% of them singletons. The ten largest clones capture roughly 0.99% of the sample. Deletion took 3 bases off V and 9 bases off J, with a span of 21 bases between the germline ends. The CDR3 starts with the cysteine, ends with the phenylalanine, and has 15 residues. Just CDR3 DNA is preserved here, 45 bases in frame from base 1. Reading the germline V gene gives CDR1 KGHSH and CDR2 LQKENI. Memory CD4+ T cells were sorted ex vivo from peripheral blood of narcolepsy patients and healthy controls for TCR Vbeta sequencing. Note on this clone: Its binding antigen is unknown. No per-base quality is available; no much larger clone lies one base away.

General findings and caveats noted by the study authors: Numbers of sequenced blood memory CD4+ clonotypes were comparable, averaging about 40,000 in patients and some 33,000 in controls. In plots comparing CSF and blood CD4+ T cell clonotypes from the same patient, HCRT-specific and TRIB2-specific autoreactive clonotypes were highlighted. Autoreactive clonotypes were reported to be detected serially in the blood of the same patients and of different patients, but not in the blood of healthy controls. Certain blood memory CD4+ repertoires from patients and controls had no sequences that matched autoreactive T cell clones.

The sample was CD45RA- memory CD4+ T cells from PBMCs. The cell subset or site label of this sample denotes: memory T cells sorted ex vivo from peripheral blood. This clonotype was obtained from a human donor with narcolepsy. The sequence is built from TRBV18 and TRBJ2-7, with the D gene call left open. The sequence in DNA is TGTGCCAGCTCACCTGGGCCAGGAGCTCTCTGGGGGCAGTACTTC. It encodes CASSPGPGALWGQYF. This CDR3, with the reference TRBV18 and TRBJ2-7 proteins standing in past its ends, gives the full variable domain NAGVMQNPRHLVRRRGQEARLRCSPMKGHSHVYWYRQLPEEGLKFMVYLQKENIIDESGMPKERFSAEFPKEGPSILRIQQVVRGDSAAYFCASSPGPGALWGQYFGPGTRLTVT.